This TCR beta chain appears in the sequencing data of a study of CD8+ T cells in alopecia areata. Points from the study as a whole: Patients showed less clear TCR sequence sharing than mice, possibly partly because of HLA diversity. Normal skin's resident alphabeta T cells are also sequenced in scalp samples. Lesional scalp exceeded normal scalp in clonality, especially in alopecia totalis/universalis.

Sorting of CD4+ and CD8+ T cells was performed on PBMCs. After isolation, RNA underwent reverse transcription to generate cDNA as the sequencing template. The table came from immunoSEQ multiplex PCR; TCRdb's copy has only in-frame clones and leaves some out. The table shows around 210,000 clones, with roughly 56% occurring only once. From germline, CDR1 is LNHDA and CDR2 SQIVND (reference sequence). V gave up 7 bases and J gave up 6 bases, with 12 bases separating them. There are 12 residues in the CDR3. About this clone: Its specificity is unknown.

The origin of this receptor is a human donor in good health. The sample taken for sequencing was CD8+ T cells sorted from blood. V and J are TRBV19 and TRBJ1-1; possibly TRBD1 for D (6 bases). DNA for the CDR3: TGTGCCAGTATCACAGGGATCGCTGAAGCTTTCTTT. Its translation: CASITGIAEAFF.